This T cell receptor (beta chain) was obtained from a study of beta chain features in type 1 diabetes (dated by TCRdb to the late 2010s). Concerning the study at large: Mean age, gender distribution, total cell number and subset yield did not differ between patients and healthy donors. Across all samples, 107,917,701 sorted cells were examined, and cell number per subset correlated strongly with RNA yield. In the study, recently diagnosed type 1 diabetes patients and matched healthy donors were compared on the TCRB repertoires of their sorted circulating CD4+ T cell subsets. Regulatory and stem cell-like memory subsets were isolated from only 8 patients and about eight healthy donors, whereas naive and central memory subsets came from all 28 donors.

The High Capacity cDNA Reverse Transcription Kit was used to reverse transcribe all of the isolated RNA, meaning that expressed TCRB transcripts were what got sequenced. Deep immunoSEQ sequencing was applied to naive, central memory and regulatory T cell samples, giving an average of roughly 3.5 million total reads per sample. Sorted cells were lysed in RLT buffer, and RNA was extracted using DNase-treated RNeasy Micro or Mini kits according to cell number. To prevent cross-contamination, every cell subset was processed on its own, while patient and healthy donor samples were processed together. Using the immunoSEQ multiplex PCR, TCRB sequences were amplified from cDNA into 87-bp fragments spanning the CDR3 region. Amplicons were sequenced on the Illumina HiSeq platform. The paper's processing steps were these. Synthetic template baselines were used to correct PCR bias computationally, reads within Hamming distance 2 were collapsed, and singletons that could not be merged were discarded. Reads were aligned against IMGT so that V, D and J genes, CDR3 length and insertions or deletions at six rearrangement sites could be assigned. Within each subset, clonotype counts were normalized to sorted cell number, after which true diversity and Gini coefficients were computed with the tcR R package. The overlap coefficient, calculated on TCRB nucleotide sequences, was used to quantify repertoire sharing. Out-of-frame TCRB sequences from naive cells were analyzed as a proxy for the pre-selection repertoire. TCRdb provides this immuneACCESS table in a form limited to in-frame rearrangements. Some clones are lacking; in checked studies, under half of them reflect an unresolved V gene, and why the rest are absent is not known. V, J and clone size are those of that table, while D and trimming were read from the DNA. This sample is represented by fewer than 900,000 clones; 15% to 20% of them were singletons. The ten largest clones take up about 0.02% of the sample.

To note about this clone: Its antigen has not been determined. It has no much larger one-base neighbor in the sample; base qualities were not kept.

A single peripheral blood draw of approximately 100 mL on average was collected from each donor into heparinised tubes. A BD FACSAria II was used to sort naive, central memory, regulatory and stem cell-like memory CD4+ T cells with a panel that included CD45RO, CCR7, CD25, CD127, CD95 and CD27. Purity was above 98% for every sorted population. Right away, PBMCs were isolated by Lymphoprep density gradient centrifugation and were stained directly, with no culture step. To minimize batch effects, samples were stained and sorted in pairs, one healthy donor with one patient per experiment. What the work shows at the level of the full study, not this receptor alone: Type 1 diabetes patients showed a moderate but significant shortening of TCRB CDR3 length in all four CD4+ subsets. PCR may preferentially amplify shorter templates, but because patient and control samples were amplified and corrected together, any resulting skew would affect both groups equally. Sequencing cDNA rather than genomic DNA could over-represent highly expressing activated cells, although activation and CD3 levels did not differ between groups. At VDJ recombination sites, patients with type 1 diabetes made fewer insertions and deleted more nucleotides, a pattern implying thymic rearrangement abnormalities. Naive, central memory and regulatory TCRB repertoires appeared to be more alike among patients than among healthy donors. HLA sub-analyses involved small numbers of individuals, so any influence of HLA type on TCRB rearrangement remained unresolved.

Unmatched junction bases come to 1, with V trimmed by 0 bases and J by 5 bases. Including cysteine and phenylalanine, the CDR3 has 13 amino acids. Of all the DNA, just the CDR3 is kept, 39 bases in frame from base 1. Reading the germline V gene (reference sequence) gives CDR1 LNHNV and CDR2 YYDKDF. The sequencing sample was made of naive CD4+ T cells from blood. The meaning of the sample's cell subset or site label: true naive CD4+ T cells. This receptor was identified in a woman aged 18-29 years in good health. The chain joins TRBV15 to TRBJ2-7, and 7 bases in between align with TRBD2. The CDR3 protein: CATSRDAGDEQYF. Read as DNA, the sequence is TGTGCCACCAGCAGAGATGCGGGGGACGAGCAGTACTTC.